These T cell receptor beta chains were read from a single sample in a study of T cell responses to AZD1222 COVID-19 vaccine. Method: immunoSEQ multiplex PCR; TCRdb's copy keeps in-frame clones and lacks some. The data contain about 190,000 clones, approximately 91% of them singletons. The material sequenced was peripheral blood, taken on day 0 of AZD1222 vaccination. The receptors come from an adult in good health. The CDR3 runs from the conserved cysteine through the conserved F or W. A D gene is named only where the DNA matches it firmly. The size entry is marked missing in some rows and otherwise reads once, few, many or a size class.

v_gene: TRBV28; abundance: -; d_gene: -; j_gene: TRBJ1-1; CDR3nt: TGTGCCACCTTCCTACCGGAGAACACTGAAGCTTTCTTT; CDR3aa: CATFLPENTEAFF
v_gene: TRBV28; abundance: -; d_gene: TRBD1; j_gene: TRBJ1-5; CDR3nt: TGTGCCAGCAATTTAATGGGGGGACAGGGCTCAGATCAGCCCCAGCATTTT; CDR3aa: CASNLMGGQGSDQPQHF
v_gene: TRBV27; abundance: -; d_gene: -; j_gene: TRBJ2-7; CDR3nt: TGTGCCAGCAGTTTATTACGCGAGGCGGCCTACGAGCAGTACTTC; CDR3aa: CASSLLREAAYEQYF
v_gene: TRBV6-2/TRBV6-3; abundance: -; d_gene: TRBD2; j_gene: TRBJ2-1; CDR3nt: TGTGCCAGCAGTTATCTAGCGGACTTCTACAATGAGCAGTTCTTC; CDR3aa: CASSYLADFYNEQFF
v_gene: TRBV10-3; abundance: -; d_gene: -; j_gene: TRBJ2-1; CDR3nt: TGTGCCATCAGTGCTTTCGGCAATGAGCAGTTCTTC; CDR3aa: CAISAFGNEQFF
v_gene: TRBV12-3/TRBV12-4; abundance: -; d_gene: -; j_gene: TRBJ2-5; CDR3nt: TGTGCCAGCAGTTTCCCCAAAGAGACCCAGTACTTC; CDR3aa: CASSFPKETQYF
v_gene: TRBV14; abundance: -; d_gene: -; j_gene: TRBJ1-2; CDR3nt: TGTGCCAGCAGCCCGATCACAGGACTGGGAGGCTACACCTTC; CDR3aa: CASSPITGLGGYTF
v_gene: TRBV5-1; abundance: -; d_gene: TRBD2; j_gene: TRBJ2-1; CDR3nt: TGCGCCAGCAGCTTGGGACTAGCGGGTTACAATGAGCAGTTCTTC; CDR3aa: CASSLGLAGYNEQFF
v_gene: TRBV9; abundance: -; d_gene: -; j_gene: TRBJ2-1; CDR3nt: TGTGCCAGCAGCGGAAGGAGACGAGACAATGAGCAGTTCTTC; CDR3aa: CASSGRRRDNEQFF
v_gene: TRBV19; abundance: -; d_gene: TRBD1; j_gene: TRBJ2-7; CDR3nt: TGTGCCAGTAGTGAACAGACAGGGGACTACGAGCAGTACTTC; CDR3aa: CASSEQTGDYEQYF
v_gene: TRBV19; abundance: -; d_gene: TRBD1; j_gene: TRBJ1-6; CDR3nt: TGTGCCAGTAGTGCCGAGGACAGGGGAAATTCACCCCTCCACTTT; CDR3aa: CASSAEDRGNSPLHF
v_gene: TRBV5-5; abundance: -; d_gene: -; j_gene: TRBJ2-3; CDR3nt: TGTGCCAGCAGCCCAATCACAGATACGCAGTATTTT; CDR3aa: CASSPITDTQYF
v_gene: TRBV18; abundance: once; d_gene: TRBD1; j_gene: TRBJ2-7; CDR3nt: TGTGCCAGCTCACTTACCGGGACAGGAACCTACGAGCAGTACTTC; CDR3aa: CASSLTGTGTYEQYF
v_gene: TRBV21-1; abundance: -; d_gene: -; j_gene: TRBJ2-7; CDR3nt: TGTGCCAGCAGCCTGGGACAGGGGCCCTACGAGCAGTACTTC; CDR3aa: CASSLGQGPYEQYF
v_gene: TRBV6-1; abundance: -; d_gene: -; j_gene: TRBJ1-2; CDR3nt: TGTGCCAGCAGCACTAATCCGGGTCTCAGCTATGGCTACACCTTC; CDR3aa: CASSTNPGLSYGYTF
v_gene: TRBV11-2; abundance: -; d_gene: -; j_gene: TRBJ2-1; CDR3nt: TGTGCCAGCAGCCGGGACGTTAACAATGAGCAGTTCTTC; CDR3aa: CASSRDVNNEQFF
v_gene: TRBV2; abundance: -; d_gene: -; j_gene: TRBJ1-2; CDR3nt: TGTGCCGGCTCGTCGGGGAATGGCTACACCTTC; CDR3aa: CAGSSGNGYTF
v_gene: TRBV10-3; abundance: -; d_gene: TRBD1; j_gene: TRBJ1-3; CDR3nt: TGTGCCATCAATGAACAGGGGGGTTTTGGAAACACCATATATTTT; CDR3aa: CAINEQGGFGNTIYF
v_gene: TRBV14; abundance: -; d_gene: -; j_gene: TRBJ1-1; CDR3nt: TGTGCCAGCAGCCAAGTGGGGACCGCCAACACTGAAGCTTTCTTT; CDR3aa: CASSQVGTANTEAFF
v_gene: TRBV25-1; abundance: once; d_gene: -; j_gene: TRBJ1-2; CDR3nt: TGTGCCAGCAGTTCCAATAGGGACAAGAATTACTACACCTTC; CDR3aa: CASSSNRDKNYYTF
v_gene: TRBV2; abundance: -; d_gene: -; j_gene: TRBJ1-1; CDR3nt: TGTGCCAGCAGTGAGTCGGGGGGGGACACTGAAGCTTTCTTT; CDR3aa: CASSESGGDTEAFF
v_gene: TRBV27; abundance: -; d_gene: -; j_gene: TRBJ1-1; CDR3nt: TGTGCCAGCGGAGGGACACCGAACACTGAAGCTTTCTTT; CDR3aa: CASGGTPNTEAFF
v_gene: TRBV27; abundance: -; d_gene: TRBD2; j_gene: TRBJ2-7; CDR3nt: TGTGCCAGCAGTTCCCTCTCGACTAGCGGGAGCCACGAGCAGTACTTC; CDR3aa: CASSSLSTSGSHEQYF
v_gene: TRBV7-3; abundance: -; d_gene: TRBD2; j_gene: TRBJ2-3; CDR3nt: TGTGCCAGCAGCTTAAAAGGGGGCCGACTAGCGGGAGAAGATACGCAGTATTTT; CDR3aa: CASSLKGGRLAGEDTQYF
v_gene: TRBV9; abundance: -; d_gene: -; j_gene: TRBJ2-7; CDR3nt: TGTGCCAGCACCTGGGGGGCGGACTCCTACGAGCAGTACTTC; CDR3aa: CASTWGADSYEQYF
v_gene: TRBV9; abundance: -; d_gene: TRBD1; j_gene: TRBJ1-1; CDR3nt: TGTGCCAGCAGCCCCGGGACAGGGAACACTGAAGCTTTCTTT; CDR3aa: CASSPGTGNTEAFF
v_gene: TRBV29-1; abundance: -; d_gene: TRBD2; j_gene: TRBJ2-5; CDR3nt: TGCAGCGTTGACGTCGGACTAGTACGGGGGACCCAGTACTTC; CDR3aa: CSVDVGLVRGTQYF
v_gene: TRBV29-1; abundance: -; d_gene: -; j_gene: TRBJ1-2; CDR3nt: TGCAGCGTTTCTCGGGCTTCTGGCTACACCTTC; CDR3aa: CSVSRASGYTF
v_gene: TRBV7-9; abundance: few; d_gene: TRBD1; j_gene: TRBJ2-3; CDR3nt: TGTGCCAGCACCCCCCTACAGGGGTCAACAGATACGCAGTATTTT; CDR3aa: CASTPLQGSTDTQYF
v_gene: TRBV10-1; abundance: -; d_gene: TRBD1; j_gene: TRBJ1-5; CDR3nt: TGCGCCAGCAGCTCGGACAGGGGACACCATCAGCCCCAGCATTTT; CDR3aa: CASSSDRGHHQPQHF
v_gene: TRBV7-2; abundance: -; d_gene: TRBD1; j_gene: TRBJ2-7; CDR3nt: TGTGCCAGCAGCTTATTTGGGGGGGACAGGGTCTACGAGCAGTACTTC; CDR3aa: CASSLFGGDRVYEQYF
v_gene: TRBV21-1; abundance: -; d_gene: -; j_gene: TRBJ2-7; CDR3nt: TGTGCCAGCAGCAACAAAGCGGGAGGTGGCTCCTACGAGCAGTACTTC; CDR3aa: CASSNKAGGGSYEQYF
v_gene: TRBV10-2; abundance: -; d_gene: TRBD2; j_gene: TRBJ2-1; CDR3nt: TGCGCCAGCAGAACGACTAGCGGAGCGAACAATGAGCAGTTCTTC; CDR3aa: CASRTTSGANNEQFF
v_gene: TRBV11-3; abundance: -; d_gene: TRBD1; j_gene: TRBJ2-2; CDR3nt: TGTGCCAGCAGCCCGACAGGGAACGGTGTCGGGGAGCTGTTTTTT; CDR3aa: CASSPTGNGVGELFF
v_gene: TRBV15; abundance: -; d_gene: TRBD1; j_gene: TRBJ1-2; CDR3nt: TGTGCCACCAGCAGATCCGGACAGGCGAATACCTTC; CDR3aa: CATSRSGQANTF
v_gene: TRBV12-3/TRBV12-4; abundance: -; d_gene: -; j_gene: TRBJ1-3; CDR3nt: TGTGCCAGCAGCCCCCACGGGTCCACCATATATTTT; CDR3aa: CASSPHGSTIYF
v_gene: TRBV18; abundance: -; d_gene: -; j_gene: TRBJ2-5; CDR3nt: TGTGCCAGCTCACCACCCCAGGGGCTGGGGACCCAAGAGACCCAGTACTTC; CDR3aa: CASSPPQGLGTQETQYF
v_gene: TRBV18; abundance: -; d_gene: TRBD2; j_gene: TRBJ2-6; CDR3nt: TGTGCCAGCTCACCACCAGTTAGTAGCGGGAGGCGGAGGCGCTCTGGGGCCAACGTCCTGACTTTC; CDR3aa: CASSPPVSSGRRRRSGANVLTF
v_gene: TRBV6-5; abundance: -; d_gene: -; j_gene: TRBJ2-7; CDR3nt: TGTGCCAGCAGTTCTGACGGGGACCCATCTTACGAGCAGTACTTC; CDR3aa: CASSSDGDPSYEQYF
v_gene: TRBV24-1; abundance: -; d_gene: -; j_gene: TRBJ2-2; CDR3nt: TGTGCCACCAATACACCTCGGGGCAGGGACACCACCGGGGAGCTGTTTTTT; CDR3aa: CATNTPRGRDTTGELFF
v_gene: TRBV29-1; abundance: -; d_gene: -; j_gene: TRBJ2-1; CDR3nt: TGCAGCGTTGAAGTACCCACGGGGGTGAATGAGCAGTTCTTC; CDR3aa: CSVEVPTGVNEQFF